The entry below gives a single T cell receptor (beta chain) sequence along with its context. Germline loops: CDR1 SGHRS, CDR2 YFSETQ. This CDR3 is 15 amino acids long. J gave up 4 bases and V 1 base, and 4 bases lay outside the gene matches. Both 60 Vbeta primers and 13 Jbeta primers went into the PCR. Assay used: immunoSEQ multiplex PCR; TCRdb lists only in-frame clones, some missing. The repertoire has approximately 200,000 clones, roughly 78% of them found once; the top ten carry 1.5%. This specimen comes from a study of cytomegalovirus exposure and HLA in healthy donors. Sequencing was carried out using PBMCs. The rearrangement uses TRBV5-1 and TRBJ2-1; 8 nucleotides match TRBD2. The receptor's source is a girl aged 5 to 17 in good health and CMV-seropositive. The CDR3 DNA reads TGCGCCAGCAGCTTGAGTAGCGGGGAGTACAATGAGCAGTTCTTC. This translates into CASSLSSGEYNEQFF.